Below, 3 T cell receptor beta chains from the same sample are listed, as sequenced in a study of blood T cell repertoires in COVID-19. Here immunoSEQ multiplex PCR was the method, and the copy in TCRdb shows in-frame clones only, minus some. The sample has 55,000 to 70,000 clones, around 89% seen once; the top ten hold over 9%. Sequencing was carried out using PBMCs or T cells enriched from blood (not recorded which). The receptors shown here come from a woman between 40 and 55 years old who had recovered from COVID-19.

This clone has just one count. This chain joins TRBV7-2 and TRBJ1-2; D is unclear. Trimming removed 1 base at V and 1 base at J, with 7 bases between. Germline CDR1 reads SGHTA; CDR2 reads FQGNSA. This CDR3 comprises 14 residues. CDR3 sequence (DNA): TGTGCCAGCAGCTTAGTTCAATTTAACTATGGCTACACCTTC. This codes for CASSLVQFNYGYTF.

This rearrangement joins TRBV5-8 to TRBJ2-2; 9 bases agree with TRBD1. The J segment lost 3 bases and the V segment lost 4 bases, leaving 4 bases of the junction unmatched. Per the germline V gene, CDR1 is SGHTS and CDR2 is YDEGEE. This CDR3 comprises 15 residues. The CDR3 reads CASSGTGSHTGELFF. The CDR3 DNA is TGTGCCAGCAGCGGGACAGGGAGCCACACCGGGGAGCTGTTTTTT.

The J gene is TRBJ1-2, the V gene TRBV5-1, with 10 bases fitting TRBD1. Germline assignment: CDR1 SGHRS and CDR2 YFSETQ. The CDR3 length is 15 residues. After removal of 0 bases from V and 6 bases from J, the junction contained 5 bases not matched to a gene. The CDR3 nucleotides read TGCGCCAGCAGCTTGGATGGGACAGGGGAAGATGGCTACACCTTC. It encodes CASSLDGTGEDGYTF.